This T cell receptor beta chain is drawn from a study of blood T cell repertoires in COVID-19. The wider study: COVID-19 samples collected from the United States, Italy and Spain covered acute and convalescent phases. Sources were T cells, B-cell-depleted T cells, or PBMCs; the material itself was cDNA or gDNA.

The V gene's germline CDR1 is SEHNR and CDR2 FQNEAQ (reference sequence). Between the trimmed V and J ends, which lost 5 bases and 2 bases, there was a span of 10 bases. The CDR3 has 14 residues. Authors' analysis steps: For nucleated cells, counts were estimated from reference gene primer amplification. TCRdb keeps only in-frame clones here, not all; method: immunoSEQ multiplex PCR. D and trimming were read from the DNA, whereas the V and J calls and clone size are those reported in that table. The data hold roughly 150,000 clones, with approximately 90% observed a single time. During active infection, Seattle patients enrolled and were then monitored through disease.

The sample consisted of peripheral blood. The V and J genes are TRBV7-9 and TRBJ2-1; D gene unclear. The clonotype comes from a man between 18 and 29 years old with COVID-19, enrolled during active disease. Here the CDR3 reads CASSTESPYNEQFF. DNA of the CDR3: TGTGCCAGCAGCACCGAAAGCCCCTACAATGAGCAGTTCTTC.